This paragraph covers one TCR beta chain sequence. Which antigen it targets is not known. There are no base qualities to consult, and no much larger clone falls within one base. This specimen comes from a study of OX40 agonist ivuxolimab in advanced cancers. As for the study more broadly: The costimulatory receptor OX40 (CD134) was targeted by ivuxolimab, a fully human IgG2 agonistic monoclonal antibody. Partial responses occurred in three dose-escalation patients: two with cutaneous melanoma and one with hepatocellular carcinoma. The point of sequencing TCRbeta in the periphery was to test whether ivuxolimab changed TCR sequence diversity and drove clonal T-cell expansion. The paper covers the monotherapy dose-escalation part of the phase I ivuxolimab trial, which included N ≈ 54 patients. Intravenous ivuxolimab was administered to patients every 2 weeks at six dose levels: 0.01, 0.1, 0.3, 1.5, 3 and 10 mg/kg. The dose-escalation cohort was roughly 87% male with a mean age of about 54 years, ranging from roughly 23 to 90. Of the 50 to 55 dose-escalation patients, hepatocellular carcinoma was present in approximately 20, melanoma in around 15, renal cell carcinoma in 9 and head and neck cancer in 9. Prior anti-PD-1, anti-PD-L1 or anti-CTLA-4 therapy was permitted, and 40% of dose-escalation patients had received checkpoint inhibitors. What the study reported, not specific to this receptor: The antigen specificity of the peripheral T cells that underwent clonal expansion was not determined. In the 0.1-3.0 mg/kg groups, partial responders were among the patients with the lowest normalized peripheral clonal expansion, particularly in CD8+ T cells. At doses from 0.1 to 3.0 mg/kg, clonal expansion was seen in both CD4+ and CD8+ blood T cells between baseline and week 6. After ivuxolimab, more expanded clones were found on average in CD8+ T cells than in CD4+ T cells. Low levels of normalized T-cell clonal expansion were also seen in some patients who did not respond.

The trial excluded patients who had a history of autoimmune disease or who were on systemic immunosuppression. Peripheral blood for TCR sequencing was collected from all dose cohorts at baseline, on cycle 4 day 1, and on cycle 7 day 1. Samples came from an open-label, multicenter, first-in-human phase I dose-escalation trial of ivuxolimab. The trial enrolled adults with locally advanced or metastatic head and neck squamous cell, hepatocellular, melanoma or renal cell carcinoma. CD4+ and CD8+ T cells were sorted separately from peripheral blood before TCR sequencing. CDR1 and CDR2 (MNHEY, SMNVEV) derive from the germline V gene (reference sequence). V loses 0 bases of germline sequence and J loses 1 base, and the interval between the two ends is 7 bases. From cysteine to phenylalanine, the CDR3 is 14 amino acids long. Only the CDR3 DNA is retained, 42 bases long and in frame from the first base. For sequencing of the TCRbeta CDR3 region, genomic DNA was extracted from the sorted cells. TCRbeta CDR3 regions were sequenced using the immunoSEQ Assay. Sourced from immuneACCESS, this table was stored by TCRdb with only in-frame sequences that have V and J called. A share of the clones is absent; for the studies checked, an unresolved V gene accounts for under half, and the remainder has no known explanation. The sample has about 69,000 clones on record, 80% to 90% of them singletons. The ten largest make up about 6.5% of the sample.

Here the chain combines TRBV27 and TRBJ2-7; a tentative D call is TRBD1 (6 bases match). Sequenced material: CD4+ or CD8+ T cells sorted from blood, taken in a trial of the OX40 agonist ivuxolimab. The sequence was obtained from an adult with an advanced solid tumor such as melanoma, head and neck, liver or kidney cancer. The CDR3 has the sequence CASSLSGGSYEQYF. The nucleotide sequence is TGTGCCAGCAGTTTATCAGGGGGTTCCTACGAGCAGTACTTC.